These 13 T cell receptor beta chains came from one sample sequenced in a study of CD8+ T cells in alopecia areata. The treatment denotes: oral pan-JAK inhibitor, 5-10 mg twice daily. Extracted RNA was reverse transcribed into cDNA, the sequencing template. Here immunoSEQ multiplex PCR was the method, and the copy in TCRdb shows in-frame clones only, minus some. This table holds approximately 210,000 clones, roughly 64% found once. Sequencing used CD4+ T cells sorted from blood, obtained at week 4, from a patient treated with tofacitinib. All receptors derive from a human donor with alopecia areata.

The V gene is TRBV7-2, the J gene TRBJ1-5; D gene unclear. This CDR3 region has 14 residues. Trimming removed 2 bases from V and 6 bases from J, with 11 bases in between. Germline CDR1 and CDR2: SGHTA and FQGNSA. CDR3 region: CASSLRMVGQPQHF. In DNA form, the CDR3 reads TGTGCCAGCAGCTTACGAATGGTGGGTCAGCCCCAGCATTTT.

The rearrangement uses TRBV7-2 and TRBJ1-5, with TRBD1 matching over 9 bases. Unmatched junction bases numbered 3, after V lost 5 bases and J lost 1 base. CDR3 length: 15 residues. Germline-derived CDR1 and CDR2 are SGHTA and FQGNSA. Here the CDR3 DNA reads TGTGCCAGCAGCCCAGACAGGGGGAGCAATCAGCCCCAGCATTTT. This encodes CASSPDRGSNQPQHF.

This clone has only a few counts. CDR3 nucleotide sequence: TGTGCCATCAGCGTTCACGAGACCTCCGGCACAGATACGCAGTATTTT. It is translated as CAISVHETSGTDTQYF. V and J are TRBV10-3 and TRBJ2-3; D uncertain. Per the germline V gene, CDR1 is ENHRY and CDR2 is SYGVKD. The CDR3 extends over 16 amino acids. The V end was cut by 6 bases, the J end by 1 base, with 17 bases between.

The J gene is TRBJ1-2, the V gene TRBV19; D may be TRBD1 (5 bases). The V end lost 4 bases, the J end lost 4 bases, and 10 bases lay between the germline ends. The CDR3 runs 13 residues. Germline-derived CDR1 and CDR2 are LNHDA and SQIVND (reference sequence). The CDR3 loop is CASSTTGLYGYTF. CDR3 in DNA: TGTGCCAGTAGTACTACAGGCCTCTATGGCTACACCTTC.

The chain is built from TRBV30 and TRBJ2-3; D not certain. V was cut by 2 bases and J by 0 bases, with 9 bases left in between. Germline V gene data show CDR1 as GTSNPN and CDR2 as SVGIG (reference sequence). This CDR3 contains 14 residues. The CDR3 sequence: CAWSQFGSTDTQYF. The CDR3 region has the DNA TGTGCCTGGAGTCAATTCGGTAGCACAGATACGCAGTATTTT.

In this sample, this clone turned up a few times. The V gene is TRBV2, the J gene TRBJ2-3, with 8 nucleotides matching TRBD1. CDR1 and CDR2 (germline): SNHLY, FYNNEI. The CDR3 contains 14 residues. V gave up 11 bases and J gave up 0 bases; unmatched junction bases: 7. CDR3 residues: CAGRQGTSTDTQYF. CDR3 in DNA: TGTGCCGGGAGACAGGGGACTAGCACAGATACGCAGTATTTT.

The chain recombines TRBV6-6 with TRBJ2-5; D remains unclear. Germline lookup yields CDR1 MNHNY and CDR2 SVGAGI (reference sequence). V lost 0 bases to trimming and J lost 6 bases, with 5 bases between them. The CDR3 runs to 12 residues. CDR3 bases: TGTGCCAGCAGTTACTCGTCAAAGACCCAGTACTTC. It codes for CASSYSSKTQYF.

V gene TRBV25-1 combines with J gene TRBJ2-5, with TRBD1 identical over 7 bases. The V gene end was trimmed by 8 bases and the J gene end by 1 base; junction bases not matched to a gene: 1. Germline lookup yields CDR1 MGHDK and CDR2 SYGVNS. This CDR3 is 12 amino acids long. CDR3 sequence (DNA): TGTGCCAGCCACAGGGGCCAAGAGACCCAGTACTTC. Protein product: CASHRGQETQYF. Full variable domain (remainder filled in from reference TRBV25-1 and TRBJ2-5): EADIYQTPRYLVIGTGKKITLECSQTMGHDKMYWYQQDPGMELHLIHYSYGVNSTEKGDLSSESTVSRIRTEHFPLTLESARPSHTSQYLCASHRGQETQYFGPGTRLLVL.

The J gene is TRBJ1-6, the V gene TRBV4-2, with 9 positions matching TRBD1. The ends lost 3 bases at V and 10 bases at J; junction bases unmatched: 13. This CDR3 contains 17 residues. Per germline, CDR1 LGHNA and CDR2 YNFKEQ. CDR3 nucleotides: TGTGCCAGCAGCCAGGGCCAGGACAGGGGACTTCACTCACCCCTCCACTTT. Amino acids: CASSQGQDRGLHSPLHF.

This rearrangement joins TRBV4-3 to TRBJ1-1; D unresolved. This CDR3 is 14 amino acids long. The V and J ends lost 0 bases and 1 base respectively, with 6 bases between them. Germline-derived CDR1 and CDR2 are LGHNA and YSLEER. Here the CDR3 DNA reads TGCGCCAGCAGCCAAGAGACGGGGAACACTGAAGCTTTCTTT. Translated: CASSQETGNTEAFF.

The sample holds a few counts of this clone. This sequence joins TRBV7-9 and TRBJ1-1, with 7 positions matching TRBD1. This CDR3 has 12 residues. Germline CDR1 is SEHNR and CDR2 is FQNEAQ (reference sequence). V shed 2 bases, J shed 11 bases, and the junction held 5 bases outside the gene matches. The CDR3 loop reads CASSLSTGVAFF. The CDR3 DNA is TGTGCCAGCAGCTTATCAACAGGGGTGGCTTTCTTT.

This clone has more than one count but fewer than ten. This chain connects TRBV29-1 to TRBJ2-4; 9 nucleotides align to TRBD1. The germline V gene encodes CDR1 SQVTM and CDR2 ANQGSEA. Trimming removed 8 bases from V and 0 bases from J; junction bases left unmatched: 17. The CDR3 runs 18 residues. This chain's CDR3 is CSSGTGTGRGLAKNIQYF. The CDR3 DNA reads TGCAGCTCGGGGACCGGGACAGGGAGGGGGCTAGCCAAAAACATTCAGTACTTC.

This clone was found a few times. The chain carries TRBV7-2 and TRBJ2-1, with D perhaps matching TRBD2 (7 bases). The V gene lost 0 bases and the J gene lost 7 bases, with 10 bases spanning the gap. Germline-derived CDR1 and CDR2 are SGHTA and FQGNSA. This CDR3 comprises 14 residues. DNA for the CDR3: TGTGCCAGCAGCTTAGCGGGGGGGCGGAATGAGCAGTTCTTC. This translates into CASSLAGGRNEQFF.